This T cell receptor beta chain was observed in a study of tumor-infiltrating lymphocytes in primary liver carcinoma. A note on this clonotype: The antigen is undetermined. An end of the junction differs from the germline gene, which may be a read error.

Germline DNA was also extracted, and blood RNA derived from unsorted whole blood. Study-level points and caveats: Lower overlap was observed for tumor-adjacent and tumor-blood pairs relative to tumor region pairs. Blood had a significantly lower top-250-clone fraction than tumors did (p = 0.039).

Researchers generated TCR beta cDNA from roughly 510 ng of total RNA, relying on a constant-region primer. Libraries for TCR beta were built through three nested multiplex PCR rounds, which together made up a slightly modified ARM-PCR procedure. With TRBV1-TRBV30 forward primers and a C-beta reverse primer, the first two PCR rounds were run for 10 to 11 cycles each. TCRdb fed the multiplex PCR reads into MiXCR, producing one record per CDR3 protein. The sample contains around 330,000 distinct CDR3 sequences, 55% to 65% of which appear only once. Germline CDR1 is SGHNT and CDR2 is YYREEE (reference sequence). The CDR3 is made up of 16 amino acids.

The sample consisted of peripheral blood. V gene TRBV5-4 combines with J gene TRBJ2-2; TRBD2 aligns across 11 bases. The receptor's source is a man aged 35-49 years with primary liver carcinoma and hepatitis B virus infection. This chain's CDR3 is CASSSGLAESAGELFF. In DNA, the CDR3 is TGTGCCAGCAGCTCGGGACTAGCGGAATCCGCCGGAGAGCTGTTTTTT. Looking up the rest from reference TRBV5-4 and TRBJ2-2 gives the full variable domain: ETGVTQSPTHLIKTRGQQVTLRCSSQSGHNTVSWYQQALGQGPQFIFQYYREEENGRGNFPPRFSGLQFPNYSSELNVNALELDDSALYLCASSSGLAESAGELFFGEGSRLTVL.